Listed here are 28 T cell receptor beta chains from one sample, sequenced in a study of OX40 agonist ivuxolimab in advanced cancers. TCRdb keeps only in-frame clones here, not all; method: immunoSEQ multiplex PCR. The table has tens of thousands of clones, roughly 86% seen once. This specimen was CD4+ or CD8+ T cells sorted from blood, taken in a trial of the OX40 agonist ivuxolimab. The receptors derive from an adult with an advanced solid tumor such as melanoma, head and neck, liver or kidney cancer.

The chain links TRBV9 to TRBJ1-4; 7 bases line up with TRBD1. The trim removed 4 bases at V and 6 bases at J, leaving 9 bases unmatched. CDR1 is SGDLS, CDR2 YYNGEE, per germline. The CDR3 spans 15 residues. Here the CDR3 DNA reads TGTGCCAGCAGCCCTGGGGGGACAGCAGATGAAAAACTGTTTTTT. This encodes CASSPGGTADEKLFF. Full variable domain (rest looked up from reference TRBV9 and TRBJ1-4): DSGVTQTPKHLITATGQRVTLRCSPRSGDLSVYWYQQSLDQGLQFLIQYYNGEERAKGNILERFSAQQFPDLHSELNLSSLELGDSALYFCASSPGGTADEKLFFGSGTQLSVL.

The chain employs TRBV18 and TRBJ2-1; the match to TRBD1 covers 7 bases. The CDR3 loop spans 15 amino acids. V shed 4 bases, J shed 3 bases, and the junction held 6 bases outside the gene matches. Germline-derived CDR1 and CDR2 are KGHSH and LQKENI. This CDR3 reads CASSLGTALYNEQFF. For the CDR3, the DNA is TGTGCCAGCTCACTCGGGACAGCCCTCTACAATGAGCAGTTCTTC.

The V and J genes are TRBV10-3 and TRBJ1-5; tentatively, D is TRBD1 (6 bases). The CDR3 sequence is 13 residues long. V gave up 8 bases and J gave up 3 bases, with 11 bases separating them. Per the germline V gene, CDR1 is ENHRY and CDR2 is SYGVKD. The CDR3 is CAIRGAINQPQHF. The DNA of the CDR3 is TGTGCCATCCGGGGGGCTATCAATCAGCCCCAGCATTTT.

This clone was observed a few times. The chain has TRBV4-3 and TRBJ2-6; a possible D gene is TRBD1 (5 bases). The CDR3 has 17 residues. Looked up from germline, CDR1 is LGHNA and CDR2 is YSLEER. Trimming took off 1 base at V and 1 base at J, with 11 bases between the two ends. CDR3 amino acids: CASSQGITGSGANVLTF. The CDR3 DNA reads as TGCGCCAGCAGCCAAGGGATTACAGGTTCTGGGGCCAACGTCCTGACTTTC.

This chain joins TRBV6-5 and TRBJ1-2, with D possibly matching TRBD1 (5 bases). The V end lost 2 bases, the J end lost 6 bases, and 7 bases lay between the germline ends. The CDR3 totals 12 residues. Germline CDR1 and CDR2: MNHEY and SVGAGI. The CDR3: CASSYPGNGYTF. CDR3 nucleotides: TGTGCCAGCAGTTACCCAGGGAATGGCTACACCTTC.

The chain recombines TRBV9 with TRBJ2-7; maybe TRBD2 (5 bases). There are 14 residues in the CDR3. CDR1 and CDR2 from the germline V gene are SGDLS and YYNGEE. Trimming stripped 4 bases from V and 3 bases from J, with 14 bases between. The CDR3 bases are TGTGCCAGCAGCTCTGGAGGTGAGATCTACGAGCAGTACTTC. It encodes CASSSGGEIYEQYF.

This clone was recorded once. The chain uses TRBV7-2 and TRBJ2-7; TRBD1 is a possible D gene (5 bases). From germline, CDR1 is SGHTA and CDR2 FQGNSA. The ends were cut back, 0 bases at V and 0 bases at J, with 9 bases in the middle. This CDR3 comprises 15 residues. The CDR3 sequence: CASSLAWGLSYEQYF. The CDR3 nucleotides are TGTGCCAGCAGCTTAGCGTGGGGCCTCTCCTACGAGCAGTACTTC.

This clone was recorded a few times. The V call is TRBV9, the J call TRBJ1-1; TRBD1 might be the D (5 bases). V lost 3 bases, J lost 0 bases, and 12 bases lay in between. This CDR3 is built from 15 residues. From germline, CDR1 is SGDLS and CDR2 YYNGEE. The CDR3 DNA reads TGTGCCAGCAGCGAACAAACAGGTATGAACACTGAAGCTTTCTTT. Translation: CASSEQTGMNTEAFF.

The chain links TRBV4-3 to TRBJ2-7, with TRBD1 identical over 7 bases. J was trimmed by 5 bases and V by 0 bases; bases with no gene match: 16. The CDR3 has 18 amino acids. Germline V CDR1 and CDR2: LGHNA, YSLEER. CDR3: CASSQDLLLTGKGNEQYF. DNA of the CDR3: TGCGCCAGCAGCCAAGATCTTCTCTTGACAGGGAAAGGCAACGAGCAGTACTTC.

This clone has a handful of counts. In DNA form, the CDR3 reads TGTGCCAGCAGCTTGTCGGACGCTACTAACTATGGCTACACCTTC. Translation: CASSLSDATNYGYTF. This rearrangement joins TRBV5-5 to TRBJ1-2; the D is unclear. The CDR3 spans 15 residues. Between the trimmed V and J ends, which lost 1 base and 0 bases, there was a span of 10 bases. Germline V gene sequence: CDR1 SGHKS, CDR2 YYEKEE (reference sequence).

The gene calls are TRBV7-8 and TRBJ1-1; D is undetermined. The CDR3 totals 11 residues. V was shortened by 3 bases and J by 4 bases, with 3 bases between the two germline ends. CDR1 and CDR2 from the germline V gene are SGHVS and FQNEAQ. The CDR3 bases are TGTGCCAGCAGCTTTGGCACTGAAGCTTTCTTT. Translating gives CASSFGTEAFF.

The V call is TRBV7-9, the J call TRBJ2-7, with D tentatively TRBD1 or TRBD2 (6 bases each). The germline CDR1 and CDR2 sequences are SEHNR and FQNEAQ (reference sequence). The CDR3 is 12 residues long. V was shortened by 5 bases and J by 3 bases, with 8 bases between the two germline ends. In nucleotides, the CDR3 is TGTGCCAGCAGCCGGGGGCTCTACGAGCAGTACTTC. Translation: CASSRGLYEQYF.

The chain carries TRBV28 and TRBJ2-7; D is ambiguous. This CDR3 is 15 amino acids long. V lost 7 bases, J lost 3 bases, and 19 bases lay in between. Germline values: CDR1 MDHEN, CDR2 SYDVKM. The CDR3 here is CASTRPKTYSYEQYF. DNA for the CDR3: TGTGCCAGCACCAGACCGAAGACCTACAGCTACGAGCAGTACTTC.

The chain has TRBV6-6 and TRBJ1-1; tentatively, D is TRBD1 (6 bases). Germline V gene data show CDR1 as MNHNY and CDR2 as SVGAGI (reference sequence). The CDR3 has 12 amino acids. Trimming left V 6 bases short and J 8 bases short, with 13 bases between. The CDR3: CASSSGTPEAFF. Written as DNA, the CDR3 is TGTGCCAGCAGCTCCGGGACACCCGAAGCTTTCTTT.

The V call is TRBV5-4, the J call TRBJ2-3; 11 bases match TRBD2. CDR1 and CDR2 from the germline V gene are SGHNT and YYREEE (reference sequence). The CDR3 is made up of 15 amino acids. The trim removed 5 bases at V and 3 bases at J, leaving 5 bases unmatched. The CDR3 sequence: CASSYSGGVTDTQYF. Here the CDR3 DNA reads TGTGCCAGCAGTTATAGCGGGGGGGTTACAGATACGCAGTATTTT.

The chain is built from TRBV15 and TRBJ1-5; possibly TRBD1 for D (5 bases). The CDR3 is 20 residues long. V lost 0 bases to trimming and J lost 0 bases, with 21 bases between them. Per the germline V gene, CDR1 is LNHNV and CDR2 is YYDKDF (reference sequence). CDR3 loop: CATSREEDSIAIYSNQPQHF. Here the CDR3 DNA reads TGTGCCACCAGCAGAGAAGAAGACAGTATCGCGATCTATAGCAATCAGCCCCAGCATTTT. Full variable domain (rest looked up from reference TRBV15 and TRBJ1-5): DAMVIQNPRYQVTQFGKPVTLSCSQTLNHNVMYWYQQKSSQAPKLLFHYYDKDFNNEADTPDNFQSRRPNTSFCFLDIRSPGLGDTAMYLCATSREEDSIAIYSNQPQHFGDGTRLSIL.

The CDR3 bases are TGTGCCACGATCGGGGGGTCTAATGAAAAACTGTTTTTT. This gives the protein CATIGGSNEKLFF. This chain joins TRBV15 and TRBJ1-4; TRBD1 might be the D (5 bases). This CDR3 has 13 amino acids. The germline V gene has CDR1 LNHNV and CDR2 YYDKDF (reference sequence). Trimming cost V 9 bases and J 3 bases, with 11 bases left between them.

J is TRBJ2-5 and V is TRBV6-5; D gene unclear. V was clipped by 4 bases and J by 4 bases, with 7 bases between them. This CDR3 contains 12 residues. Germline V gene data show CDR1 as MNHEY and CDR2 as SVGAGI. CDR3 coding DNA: TGTGCCAGCAGTTCCCAAACAGAGACCCAGTACTTC. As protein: CASSSQTETQYF.

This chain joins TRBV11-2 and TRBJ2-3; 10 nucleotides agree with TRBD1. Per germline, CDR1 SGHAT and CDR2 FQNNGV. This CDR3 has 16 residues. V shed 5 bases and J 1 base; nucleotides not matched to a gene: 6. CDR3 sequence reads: CASSPRTGGGTDTQYF. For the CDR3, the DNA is TGTGCCAGCAGCCCACGGACAGGGGGAGGCACAGATACGCAGTATTTT.

CDR3: CASSEGVAWEAFF. The DNA of the CDR3 is TGTGCCAGCAGTGAAGGGGTAGCATGGGAAGCTTTCTTT. The chain uses TRBV2 and TRBJ1-1; D remains unclear. Trimming shortened V by 1 base and J by 8 bases, and 11 bases separated the two germline ends. The germline V gene has CDR1 SNHLY and CDR2 FYNNEI. The CDR3 contains 13 residues.

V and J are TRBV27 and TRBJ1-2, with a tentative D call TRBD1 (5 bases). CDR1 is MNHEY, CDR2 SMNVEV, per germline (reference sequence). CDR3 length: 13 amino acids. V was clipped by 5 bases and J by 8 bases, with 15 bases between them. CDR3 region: CASSGQGNKGYTF. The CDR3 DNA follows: TGTGCCAGCAGTGGCCAGGGTAACAAGGGCTACACCTTC.

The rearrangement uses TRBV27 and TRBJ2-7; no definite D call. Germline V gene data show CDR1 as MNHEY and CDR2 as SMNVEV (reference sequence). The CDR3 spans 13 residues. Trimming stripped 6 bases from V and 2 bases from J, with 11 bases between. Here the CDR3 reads CASSPVGPYEQYF. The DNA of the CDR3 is TGTGCCAGCAGCCCAGTTGGCCCCTACGAGCAGTACTTC.

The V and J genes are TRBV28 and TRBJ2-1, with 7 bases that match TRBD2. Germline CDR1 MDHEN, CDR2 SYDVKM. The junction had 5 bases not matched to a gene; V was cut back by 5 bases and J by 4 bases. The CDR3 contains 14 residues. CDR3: CASSHLAAYNEQFF. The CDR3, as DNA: TGTGCCAGCAGTCACCTAGCGGCTTACAATGAGCAGTTCTTC.

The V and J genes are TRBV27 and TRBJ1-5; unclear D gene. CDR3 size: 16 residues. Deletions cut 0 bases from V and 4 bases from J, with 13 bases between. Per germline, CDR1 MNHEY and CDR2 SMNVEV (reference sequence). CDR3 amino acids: CASSLSMDRKNQPQHF. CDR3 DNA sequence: TGTGCCAGCAGTTTATCGATGGATCGGAAGAATCAGCCCCAGCATTTT.

The CDR3: CASSETGSGNTIYF. The CDR3 DNA reads TGTGCCAGCAGCGAGACAGGGAGTGGAAACACCATATATTTT. The chain couples TRBV13 to TRBJ1-3; 7 positions agree with TRBD1. V dropped 5 bases and J dropped 3; count of bases not matched to a gene: 4. The length of the CDR3 is 14 residues. CDR1 and CDR2 (germline): PRHDT, FYEKMQ (reference sequence). Based on the CDR3 plus reference TRBV13 and TRBJ1-3, the full variable domain is AAGVIQSPRHLIKEKRETATLKCYPIPRHDTVYWYQQGPGQDPQFLISFYEKMQSDKGSIPDRFSAQQFSDYHSELNMSSLELGDSALYFCASSETGSGNTIYFGEGSWLTVV.

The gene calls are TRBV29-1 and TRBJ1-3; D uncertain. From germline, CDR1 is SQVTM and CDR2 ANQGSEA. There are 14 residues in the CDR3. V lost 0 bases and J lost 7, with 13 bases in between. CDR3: CSVEERRAPNTIYF. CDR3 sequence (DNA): TGCAGCGTTGAAGAGAGGCGGGCCCCCAACACCATATATTTT.

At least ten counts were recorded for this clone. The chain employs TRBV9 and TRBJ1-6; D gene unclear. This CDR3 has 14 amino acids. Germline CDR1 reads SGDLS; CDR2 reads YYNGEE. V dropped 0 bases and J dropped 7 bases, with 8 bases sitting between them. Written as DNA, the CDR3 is TGTGCCAGCAGCGTAGGAGCGGGAAATTCACCCCTCCACTTT. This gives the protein CASSVGAGNSPLHF.

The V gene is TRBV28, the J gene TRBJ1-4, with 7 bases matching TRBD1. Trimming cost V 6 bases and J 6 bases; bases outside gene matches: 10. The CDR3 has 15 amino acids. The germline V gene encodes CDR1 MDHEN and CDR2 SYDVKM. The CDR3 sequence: CASRPTGVSYEKLFF. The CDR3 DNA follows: TGTGCCAGCAGACCAACAGGGGTGTCGTATGAAAAACTGTTTTTT.